This is a list of T cell receptor beta chains from one sample in a study of regulatory T cells in long-lasting Graves disease. TCRdb redid the calling of the multiplex PCR reads with MiXCR, one entry per CDR3 protein. The sample consists of about 530,000 distinct CDR3 sequences, 15% to 20% of them appearing once. These data also formed part of another study, on T cells in Graves' hyperthyroidism and ophthalmopathy.

The sample in question was peripheral blood mononuclear cells (PBMCs), obtained at new diagnosis, from a patient treated with antithyroid drugs. Receptors were obtained from a woman aged 35-65 years with Graves disease. CDR3s include the opening cysteine and the closing phenylalanine or tryptophan. D genes are given only for firm matches. The size field is filled for only some rows; it gives once, few, many or a size class.

D gene	CDR3 length	V gene	clone size	J gene	CDR3 DNA	CDR3 protein
TRBD2	12	TRBV6-1	many	TRBJ2-1	TGTGCCAGCAGTGACCTGACTAGCGGGCAGTTCTTC	CASSDLTSGQFF
.	12	TRBV20-1	many	TRBJ2-1	TGCAGTGCTACCCGGTCCCACAATGAGCAGTTCTTC	CSATRSHNEQFF
.	14	TRBV6-1	.	TRBJ2-7	TGTGCCAGCAGCCAATCCCCGACCCTCTACGAGCAGTACTTC	CASSQSPTLYEQYF
TRBD1	13	TRBV30	.	TRBJ1-2	TGTGCCTGGAGTGGGTGGACAGGGAACGGCTACACCTTC	CAWSGWTGNGYTF
.	16	TRBV28	.	TRBJ1-1	TGTGCCAGCAGCTCCTTGGGGGGCAGGAGGGACACTGAAGCTTTCTTT	CASSSLGGRRDTEAFF
.	14	TRBV7-2	many	TRBJ2-3	TGTGCCAGCAGCTTAGGGGCAGGTCTAGATACGCAGTATTTT	CASSLGAGLDTQYF
.	13	TRBV30	many	TRBJ1-1	TGTGCCTGGACGCACGCTGCGAACACTGAAGCTTTCTTT	CAWTHAANTEAFF
TRBD2	14	TRBV11-2	few	TRBJ2-3	TGTGCCAGCAGCTTAGGGCTAGCGGGGTATACGCAGTATTTT	CASSLGLAGYTQYF
TRBD1	14	TRBV12-3/TRBV12-4	many	TRBJ2-7	TGTGCCAGCAACCGACAGGGGGGTAGGGACGAGCAGTACTTC	CASNRQGGRDEQYF
.	15	TRBV5-1	.	TRBJ1-2	TGCGCCAGCAGCTTGGAATTACTAGGGATTTATGGCTACACCTTC	CASSLELLGIYGYTF
TRBD1	13	TRBV6-1	.	TRBJ1-6	TGTGCCAGCTGGGACAGCCCTAATTCACCCCTCCACTTT	CASWDSPNSPLHF
.	15	TRBV3-1	many	TRBJ1-5	TGTGCCAGCAGCCCAGACGGGGTTAGCAATCAGCCCCAGCATTTT	CASSPDGVSNQPQHF
TRBD1	16	TRBV6-1	many	TRBJ1-2	TGTGCCAGCAGCCGTTCAGGGACAGCGCTGAACTATGGCTACACCTTC	CASSRSGTALNYGYTF
TRBD1	14	TRBV12-3/TRBV12-4	many	TRBJ2-3	TGTGCCAGCAGTCCAGGGACAGGGGGCAACACGCAGTATTTT	CASSPGTGGNTQYF
.	12	TRBV12-3/TRBV12-4	many	TRBJ2-7	TGTGCCAGCAGTTTATGGGGGAGCGAGCAGTACTTC	CASSLWGSEQYF
.	17	TRBV6-1	many	TRBJ1-2	TGTGCCAGCAGTGAAAAGGACCGCGTTTCTAATTATTATGGCTACACCTTC	CASSEKDRVSNYYGYTF
TRBD1	17	TRBV7-9	many	TRBJ1-4	TGTGCCAGCAGCCTACCGACAGGGGAGGTGCCTAATGAAAAACTGTTTTTT	CASSLPTGEVPNEKLFF
.	13	TRBV27	few	TRBJ1-5	TGTGCCAGCAGTTCAGGGGCCAATCAGCCCCAGCATTTT	CASSSGANQPQHF
.	12	TRBV7-9	many	TRBJ1-5	TGTGCCAGCAGCTCCCGCGAGCAGCCCCAGCATTTT	CASSSREQPQHF
TRBD1	13	TRBV19	few	TRBJ1-4	TGTGCCAGTATCGGGACAGGGAGGGAAAAACTGTTTTTT	CASIGTGREKLFF
TRBD1	16	TRBV15	once	TRBJ1-5	TGTGCCACCAGCAGAGGTGGGACAGGCAGCAATCAGCCCCAGCATTTT	CATSRGGTGSNQPQHF
.	12	TRBV6-1	few	TRBJ2-5	TGTGCCAGCAGTGTTCTCCAAGAGACCCAGTACTTC	CASSVLQETQYF
.	14	TRBV3-1	many	TRBJ2-2	TGTGCCAGCAGCCCCCTATCAGGATCCGGGGAGCTGTTTTTT	CASSPLSGSGELFF
TRBD1	15	TRBV12-3/TRBV12-4	many	TRBJ2-2	TGTGCCAGCAGCTTAGGCAGGGGGCTAACCGGGGAGCTGTTTTTT	CASSLGRGLTGELFF
.	14	TRBV7-2	many	TRBJ2-5	TGTGCCAGCAGCTTCTCGGGGGTCCAAGAGACCCAGTACTTC	CASSFSGVQETQYF
TRBD2	14	TRBV10-3	few	TRBJ2-4	TGTGCCGCCCGGGGGGGACTAGCGGGAAACATTCAGTACTTC	CAARGGLAGNIQYF
.	15	TRBV18	many	TRBJ1-1	TGTGCCAGCTCACCAACGGGGGATGTGAACACTGAAGCTTTCTTT	CASSPTGDVNTEAFF
.	15	TRBV12-3/TRBV12-4	many	TRBJ1-2	TGTGCCAGCATCCAAGATGCAGTTCCCGGAGGTAGCTACACCTTC	CASIQDAVPGGSYTF
.	15	TRBV5-1	many	TRBJ2-1	TGCGCCAGCAGCGTGGACCTGAGCTCCTACAATGAGCAGTTCTTC	CASSVDLSSYNEQFF
.	14	TRBV10-2	.	TRBJ2-3	TGCGCCAGCAGTGAATACAGAAGCACAGATACGCAGTATTTT	CASSEYRSTDTQYF
TRBD1	12	TRBV28	many	TRBJ2-7	TGTGCCAGCAGCTTCGACAGGGTCGAGCAGTACTTC	CASSFDRVEQYF
.	13	TRBV20-1	.	TRBJ1-1	TGCAGTGCTAGAGTTGCGGGGAACACTGAAGCTTTCTTT	CSARVAGNTEAFF
TRBD1	15	TRBV5-5	many	TRBJ2-7	TGTGCCAGCAGCTACCAAGGACAGGCCCTCTACGAGCAGTACTTC	CASSYQGQALYEQYF
TRBD1	14	TRBV3-1	many	TRBJ1-2	TGTGCCAGCAGCAACCAGGGACAGGACTATGGCTACACCTTC	CASSNQGQDYGYTF
.	11	TRBV2	many	TRBJ1-2	TGTGCCAGCGGACAGCTCTATGGCTACACCTTC	CASGQLYGYTF
.	13	TRBV4-1	.	TRBJ2-7	TGCGCCAGCAGTCCCCAAGGGTCCCTCGAGCAGTACTTC	CASSPQGSLEQYF
TRBD2	15	TRBV27	few	TRBJ2-7	TGTGCCAGCAGTCCGGGACTAGCGGGGAGGTACGAGCAGTACTTC	CASSPGLAGRYEQYF
.	15	TRBV4-1	few	TRBJ1-1	TGCGCCAGCAGCTACGGAAGTTTATTCAACACTGAAGCTTTCTTT	CASSYGSLFNTEAFF
.	16	TRBV5-6	.	TRBJ1-5	TGTGCCAGCAGCCTGGGAAACTCTTACAGCAATCAGCCCCAGCATTTT	CASSLGNSYSNQPQHF